This TCR beta chain stems from a study of cytomegalovirus exposure and HLA in healthy donors. Study background: Out of roughly 170 million T cells, an earlier analysis found around 110 million unique TCR beta sequences in total. The study, taken as a whole, reports: As a later analysis showed, a missense DCLRE1C variant was linked to trimming of TCR beta V- and J-genes. The study listed approximately 170 cytomegalovirus-associated TCR beta chains. The study reported that TCR beta sequences accurately predicted HLA-A and HLA-B alleles in most subjects.

The primer mix had 60 Vbeta and 13 Jbeta primers. TCRdb keeps only in-frame clones here, not all; method: immunoSEQ multiplex PCR. The sample lists roughly 150,000 clones; roughly 80% were seen once. V lost 6 bases, J lost 4 bases, and 10 bases stayed unmatched. This CDR3 is built from 14 residues. Germline CDR1 is SQVTM and CDR2 is ANQGSEA. In its sample, this clone was seen a few times. Its specificity is not known. Source material: PBMCs. This sequence joins TRBV29-1 and TRBJ1-2; 8 positions match TRBD1. The origin of this receptor is a male donor in good health and CMV-seronegative. The CDR3 reads CSVSTGVRLYGYTF. CDR3 nucleotides: TGCAGCGTATCGACAGGGGTGAGACTCTATGGCTACACCTTC.